This is a list of T cell receptor beta chains from one sample in a study of neurological immune-mediated disorders. From the 5' RACE reads, TCRdb called clonotypes with MiXCR, one entry per CDR3 protein. The sample consists of over 60,000 distinct CDR3 sequences, about 5.2% of them appearing once. The sample taken for sequencing was PBMCs. The receptors shown here come from a woman in her thirties with multiple sclerosis. The CDR3 runs from the conserved cysteine through the conserved F or W. The D gene is left open where the match is weak. Size is stated for part of the rows, as once, few or many counts, or as a class when the clone is expanded.

-	TRBV28	TRBJ2-3	18	-	TGTGCCAGCAGTTTTGTTCATCGGCGGGTATCTAGCACAGATACGCAGTATTTT	CASSFVHRRVSSTDTQYF
many	TRBV20-1	TRBJ2-5	15	TRBD2	TGCAGTGCTCGACTAGCGGGGGGGCCGATGGAGACCCAGTACTTC	CSARLAGGPMETQYF
many	TRBV12-3/TRBV12-4	TRBJ2-5	15	-	TGTGCCAGCAGTTTAGTGGGAGGATGGGAAGAGACCCAGTACTTC	CASSLVGGWEETQYF
many	TRBV20-1	TRBJ2-1	14	-	TGCAGTGCGAGTAGACGGACCTCCTACAATGAGCAGTTCTTC	CSASRRTSYNEQFF
many	TRBV20-1	TRBJ2-7	13	TRBD2	TGCAGTGCCCAGTACACTAGCGGTTACGAGCAGTACTTC	CSAQYTSGYEQYF
many	TRBV7-2	TRBJ2-4	17	TRBD2	TGTGCCAGCAGCTTAGGGGCTAGCGGTCTAGCCAAAAACATTCAGTACTTC	CASSLGASGLAKNIQYF
many	TRBV15	TRBJ1-1	14	TRBD1	TGTGCCACCAGCGGTCCAGACAGGGGCCCTGAAGCTTTCTTT	CATSGPDRGPEAFF
many	TRBV5-1	TRBJ2-1	14	TRBD2	TGCGCCAGCAGCTTACTAGCGGGACGGGATGAGCAGTTCTTC	CASSLLAGRDEQFF
many	TRBV20-1	TRBJ2-4	14	-	TGCAGTGCTAGCCCCGATTCTGGGAGGAACATTCAGTACTTC	CSASPDSGRNIQYF
many	TRBV20-1	TRBJ2-1	14	TRBD1	TGCAGTGCACCTACAGGGGGCCGGTTCGATGAGCAGTTCTTC	CSAPTGGRFDEQFF
many	TRBV10-3	TRBJ1-1	14	TRBD1	TGTGCCATCAGTGGGGACAGGGGAGCCACTGAAGCTTTCTTT	CAISGDRGATEAFF
many	TRBV5-1	TRBJ2-1	15	-	TGCGCCAGCAGGTGGGTGGCTAGCTCCTACAATGAGCAGTTCTTC	CASRWVASSYNEQFF
many	TRBV7-9	TRBJ1-2	14	-	TGTGCCAGCATCCCTAGGGGACAAATCTATGGCTACACCTTC	CASIPRGQIYGYTF
-	TRBV3-1	TRBJ2-3	16	-	TGTGCCAGCAGCCAAGTCTTCGGGGTTAGCACAGATACGCAGTATTTT	CASSQVFGVSTDTQYF
many	TRBV14	TRBJ1-4	15	-	TGTGCCAGCAGCCAAGGGACCCCCGGACGCGAAAAACTGTTTTTT	CASSQGTPGREKLFF
many	TRBV5-1	TRBJ2-3	14	TRBD2	TGCGCCAGCAGCTTGGCGCTAGCGGGAGATACGCAGTATTTT	CASSLALAGDTQYF
few	TRBV7-9	TRBJ1-1	17	-	TGTGCCAGCAGGGGAGGAGGGGCCCTTGGAGGGTACACTGAAGCTTTCTTT	CASRGGGALGGYTEAFF
many	TRBV20-1	TRBJ2-5	15	TRBD2	TGCAGTGCTAGCACAGCGGGACCCTTCCAAGAGACCCAGTACTTC	CSASTAGPFQETQYF
many	TRBV12-3/TRBV12-4	TRBJ1-3	14	-	TGTGCCAGCAGTCCCCCCCGGGTTGGAAACACCATATATTTT	CASSPPRVGNTIYF
many	TRBV30	TRBJ2-7	14	-	TGTGCCTGGAGTCCAGGAGGGGGGACTTACGAGCAGTACTTC	CAWSPGGGTYEQYF
many	TRBV7-3	TRBJ2-2	15	TRBD2	TGTGCCAGCAGCCCAACGGGGGGGCGGTCCGGGGAGCTGTTTTTT	CASSPTGGRSGELFF
many	TRBV5-5	TRBJ1-1	14	-	TGTGCCAGCAGCTCGGATTTGGGGAACACTGAAGCTTTCTTT	CASSSDLGNTEAFF
many	TRBV9	TRBJ2-5	15	-	TGTGCCAGCAGCCCCCCCAGGGGGGGGGGAGAGACCCAGTACTTC	CASSPPRGGGETQYF
-	TRBV6-2/TRBV6-3	TRBJ2-3	15	TRBD2	TGTGCCAACAGTTACTCGGGCGGGGGGGCGGATACGCAGTATTTT	CANSYSGGGADTQYF
few	TRBV20-1	TRBJ2-7	12	-	TGCAGTGCTAGAGTGGGTGGTTACGAGCAGTACTTC	CSARVGGYEQYF
many	TRBV20-1	TRBJ2-5	13	TRBD2	TGCAGTGCAGGAGGGACTAGCTACGAGACCCAGTACTTC	CSAGGTSYETQYF
many	TRBV5-1	TRBJ2-7	17	TRBD2	TGCGCCAGCAGTTATGGACTAGCGGGAGCCGGCACCTACGAGCAGTACTTC	CASSYGLAGAGTYEQYF
many	TRBV11-2	TRBJ2-5	15	TRBD1	TGTGCCAGCAGCCAAGGGACAGGGGGCCGGGAGACCCAGTACTTC	CASSQGTGGRETQYF
many	TRBV7-3	TRBJ1-1	16	-	TGTGCCAGCAGCGCAACAGGTGCCCCCATGAACACTGAAGCTTTCTTT	CASSATGAPMNTEAFF
-	TRBV5-1	TRBJ1-4	15	-	TGCGCCAGCAGGGTACAGGGACGGGCCCCTGAAAAACTGTTTTTT	CASRVQGRAPEKLFF
many	TRBV27	TRBJ2-7	15	TRBD1	TGTGCCAGCAGCCCCTTAACAGGGGGCTTTGACGAGCAGTACTTC	CASSPLTGGFDEQYF
many	TRBV5-1	TRBJ1-2	14	-	TGCGCCAGCAGCTTGGGATATGGTGACTATGGCTACACCTTC	CASSLGYGDYGYTF
-	TRBV30	TRBJ1-2	11	-	TGTGCCTGGTCGACAGGTAGTGGCTACACCTTC	CAWSTGSGYTF
many	TRBV20-1	TRBJ2-1	12	-	TGCAGTGCTTGGGCGGGAAACAATGAGCAGTTCTTC	CSAWAGNNEQFF
many	TRBV7-9	TRBJ2-7	13	-	TGTGCCAGCAGCTTACCGGGCACCTACGAGCAGTACTTC	CASSLPGTYEQYF
few	TRBV7-8	TRBJ2-3	17	TRBD2	TGTGCCAGCAGCCCCCGGACTAGCGGGGGCCGTACAGATACGCAGTATTTT	CASSPRTSGGRTDTQYF
-	TRBV5-5	TRBJ2-2	15	-	TGTGCCAGCAGCCCTTCAGGGGTCGGCACCGGGGAGCTGTTTTTT	CASSPSGVGTGELFF